Following are 19 T cell receptor beta chains from one sample sequenced in a study of early T cells in non-severe SARS-CoV-2 infection. TCRdb re-called the 5' RACE reads with MiXCR, one entry per CDR3 protein. The table has about 64,000 distinct CDR3 sequences, around 13% seen once. The sequencing used whole blood, collected at baseline. All receptors come from an adult who was a healthcare worker with PCR-confirmed SARS-CoV-2 infection or an uninfected control (not recorded which).

Details on this clonotype: This may be a read error, as it is one base from a much larger clone. The chain carries TRBV20-1 and TRBJ2-1, with D possibly being TRBD1 (5 bases). This CDR3 region has 14 residues. Per germline, CDR1 DFQATT and CDR2 SNEGSKA (reference sequence). In nucleotides, the CDR3 is TGCATTGCTAATCCAGGGATATCCTACAATGAGCAGTTCTTC. Translation gives CIANPGISYNEQFF.

This clonotype was seen at least ten times. This CDR3 is CASSVVAGTGGLSGANVLTF. The CDR3 bases are TGTGCCAGCTCAGTAGTCGCCGGGACAGGGGGCCTCTCTGGGGCCAACGTCCTGACTTTC. V and J are TRBV18 and TRBJ2-6; the match to TRBD1 covers 12 bases. The germline V gene encodes CDR1 KGHSH and CDR2 LQKENI. The trim removed 5 bases at V and 0 bases at J, leaving 11 bases unmatched. The CDR3 contains 20 residues.

The table lists this clonotype with a few counts. This sequence joins TRBV12-3 or TRBV12-4 and TRBJ1-3; D is unclear. The CDR3 spans 11 residues. Trimming pared 8 bases from V and 3 bases from J, leaving 5 bases between. CDR3 sequence reads: CASSLGNTIYF. DNA for the CDR3: TGTGCCAGCTCCCTTGGAAACACCATATATTTT.

This clonotype came up a few times. The chain carries TRBV6-1 and TRBJ2-1; 7 bases fit TRBD2. The CDR3 sequence is 14 residues long. V was clipped by 5 bases and J by 7 bases; unmatched bases: 8. Germline V CDR1 and CDR2: MNHNS, SASEGT. The CDR3 coding sequence is TGTGCCAGCAGTCGGGGACCCGGGGGGAATGAGCAGTTCTTC. It yields the protein CASSRGPGGNEQFF.

The chain is built from TRBV7-2 and TRBJ1-6; the D is unclear. Trimming left V 3 bases short and J 6 bases short, with 9 bases between. Germline CDR1 reads SGHTA; CDR2 reads FQGNSA. The CDR3 spans 14 residues. CDR3 bases: TGTGCCAGCAGCTTGGAGGTTTTTAATTCACCCCTCCACTTT. Its translation: CASSLEVFNSPLHF. The full variable domain, with the rest looked up from reference TRBV7-2 and TRBJ1-6, is GAGVSQSPSNKVTEKGKDVELRCDPISGHTALYWYRQSLGQGLEFLIYFQGNSAPDKSGLPSDRFSAERTGGSVSTLTIQRTQQEDSAVYLCASSLEVFNSPLHFGNGTRLTVT.

Ten or more counts support this clonotype. The chain couples TRBV6-2 or TRBV6-3 to TRBJ2-1; 9 bases map to TRBD2. The germline CDR1 and CDR2 sequences are MNHEY and SVGEGT. V lost 6 bases and J lost 8; bases outside the gene matches: 11. This CDR3 is built from 15 residues. This CDR3 is CASSSGGNSVDEQFF. CDR3 DNA: TGTGCCAGCAGCAGCGGGGGGAACTCGGTGGATGAGCAGTTCTTC.

V is TRBV2 and J is TRBJ1-2; 9 bases align to TRBD1. CDR1 is SNHLY and CDR2 is FYNNEI in the germline V gene. Trimming took 5 bases from V and 6 from J; bases not matched to a gene: 4. The CDR3 is made up of 13 amino acids. CDR3 protein: CASSPTGGDGYTF. CDR3 coding DNA: TGTGCCAGCAGTCCTACAGGGGGCGATGGCTACACCTTC.

This clonotype showed up many times. This sequence joins TRBV7-2 and TRBJ1-3; the match to TRBD1 covers 7 bases. Germline V gives CDR1 SGHTA, CDR2 FQGNSA. Trimming cost V 2 bases and J 2 bases; bases outside gene matches: 6. The CDR3 has 16 amino acids. CDR3 nucleotides: TGTGCCAGCAGCTTAAGACAGGGCCTAACTGGAAACACCATATATTTT. Translation gives CASSLRQGLTGNTIYF.

This clonotype was seen many times. Written as DNA, the CDR3 is TGTGCCAGCAGCTTTCCTAATGAAAAACTGTTTTTT. As protein: CASSFPNEKLFF. The V call is TRBV7-9, the J call TRBJ1-4; D not certain. Germline CDR1 is SEHNR and CDR2 is FQNEAQ (reference sequence). V was cut by 3 bases and J by 3 bases, with 2 bases left in between. This CDR3 region has 12 residues.

This clonotype was seen a few times. The chain joins TRBV19 to TRBJ2-2; D remains ambiguous. Trimming left V 6 bases short and J 6 bases short, with 8 bases between. The CDR3 has 12 residues. CDR1 is LNHDA and CDR2 is SQIVND in the germline V gene (reference sequence). The CDR3: CASSARPGELFF. The CDR3 bases are TGTGCCAGTAGCGCCCGGCCCGGGGAGCTGTTTTTT.

The V and J genes are TRBV12-3 or TRBV12-4 and TRBJ2-1, with 8 bases that match TRBD2. The CDR3 sequence is 17 residues long. The V and J ends lost 2 bases and 8 bases, in that order; junction bases with no gene match: 14. CDR3: CASSLHAPGLVRHEQFF. In DNA form, the CDR3 reads TGTGCCAGCAGTTTACACGCCCCGGGACTAGTTAGGCATGAGCAGTTCTTC.

This clonotype was picked up many times. The chain carries TRBV7-9 and TRBJ2-3; no clear D. V was clipped by 2 bases and J by 4 bases, with 1 base between them. The CDR3 is 11 residues long. Germline CDR1 is SEHNR and CDR2 is FQNEAQ (reference sequence). Here the CDR3 DNA reads TGTGCCAGCAGCTTATCAGATACGCAGTATTTT. Translating it yields CASSLSDTQYF.

The V call is TRBV7-9, the J call TRBJ2-7; D may be TRBD1 (7 bases). Looked up from germline, CDR1 is SEHNR and CDR2 is FQNEAQ (reference sequence). Deletions cut 6 bases from V and 1 base from J, with 16 bases between. CDR3 size: 15 residues. DNA of the CDR3: TGTGCCAGCAGAGATCAGACAGGGACTTCCTACGAGCAGTACTTC. Translation gives CASRDQTGTSYEQYF.

The chain joins TRBV28 to TRBJ1-1; TRBD1 might be the D (5 bases). The CDR3 has 13 amino acids. Trimming took off 6 bases at V and 3 bases at J, with 11 bases between the two ends. Germline V gene sequence: CDR1 MDHEN, CDR2 SYDVKM. CDR3 sequence (DNA): TGTGCCAGCAGCCAGGGCGGGTACACTGAAGCTTTCTTT. As protein: CASSQGGYTEAFF. Complete variable domain (other parts from reference TRBV28 and TRBJ1-1): DVKVTQSSRYLVKRTGEKVFLECVQDMDHENMFWYRQDPGLGLRLIYFSYDVKMKEKGDIPEGYSVSREKKERFSLILESASTNQTSMYLCASSQGGYTEAFFGQGTRLTVV.

This clonotype was detected ten times or more. This chain uses TRBV11-2 with TRBJ2-7; D gene uncertain. From germline, CDR1 is SGHAT and CDR2 FQNNGV. Trimming shortened V by 5 bases and J by 2 bases, and 16 bases separated the two germline ends. This CDR3 region has 15 residues. The CDR3 spells CASSKAPGVAYEQYF. The CDR3 nucleotides are TGTGCCAGCAGCAAAGCCCCTGGGGTCGCCTACGAGCAGTACTTC. The complete variable domain, with remaining parts taken from reference TRBV11-2 and TRBJ2-7, reads EAGVAQSPRYKIIEKRQSVAFWCNPISGHATLYWYQQILGQGPKLLIQFQNNGVVDDSQLPKDRFSAERLKGVDSTLKIQPAKLEDSAVYLCASSKAPGVAYEQYFGPGTRLTVT.

In its sample, this clonotype was seen many times. This rearrangement joins TRBV20-1 to TRBJ1-2, with D hard to call. The CDR3 length is 15 residues. V was pared by 0 bases and J by 8 bases, with 19 bases between. Per the germline V gene, CDR1 is DFQATT and CDR2 is SNEGSKA (reference sequence). The CDR3, as DNA: TGCAGTGCTAGAGACCCTAAGGAACTAGCATTGGGCTACACCTTC. Its translation is CSARDPKELALGYTF.

At least ten counts were recorded for this clonotype. The chain employs TRBV7-9 and TRBJ1-1; D may be TRBD1 (5 bases). Trimming pared 5 bases from V and 7 bases from J, leaving 8 bases between. Looked up from germline, CDR1 is SEHNR and CDR2 is FQNEAQ (reference sequence). The CDR3 runs 11 residues. In DNA, the CDR3 is TGTGCCAGCAGCCGGGGGATTGAAGCTTTCTTT. Translating gives CASSRGIEAFF.

This clonotype occurred a few times. V usage is TRBV6-6 and J usage is TRBJ2-7; the D is unclear. Germline values: CDR1 MNHNY, CDR2 SVGAGI (reference sequence). The CDR3 has 12 amino acids. V dropped 4 bases and J dropped 6 bases, with 10 bases sitting between them. For the CDR3, the DNA is TGTGCCAGCAGTTGGGATTTCTCCGAGCAGTACTTC. It codes for CASSWDFSEQYF.

This clonotype was seen repeatedly, ten times or more. This chain joins TRBV2 and TRBJ2-1, with D possibly being TRBD1 or TRBD2 (6 bases each). The V end lost 2 bases, the J end lost 8 bases, and 10 bases lay between the germline ends. This CDR3 contains 13 residues. Germline V gene sequence: CDR1 SNHLY, CDR2 FYNNEI. The CDR3 protein is CASSESEGDEQFF. CDR3 nucleotide sequence: TGTGCCAGCAGTGAATCGGAGGGGGATGAGCAGTTCTTC.